Sequencing of this T cell receptor beta chain was carried out in a study of human T cells and chemical hapten exposure. Study background: Mainly, slight library volume differences in the pool made TCR yields vary. Study results and limitations: TCRs exceeding a frequency of 1 in 1000 stayed unchanged under DPC sensitization.

Time point meaning: healthy volunteer bleed at 2 weeks. Extraction of total RNA was performed on unfractionated whole blood. V lost 7 bases to trimming and J lost 8 bases, with 12 bases between them. The CDR3 runs 12 residues. Germline assignment: CDR1 MNHNS and CDR2 SASEGT. This clonotype was picked up many times. Its antigen is still unknown. What the library attached to individual cDNA molecules were unique molecular identifiers. Per the authors' pipeline: There were a median of approximately 96,000 TCRs per sample, with a range from about 20,000 to 700,000. TCRdb reprocessed the RACE reads with MiXCR, giving one entry per CDR3 protein. The authors' filters were not applied to this entry. Among about 45,000 distinct CDR3 sequences listed, roughly 4.5% were seen once.

Sequences were obtained from whole blood. The clonotype originates from a human donor in good health. Some clones in this sample may be carry-over from other donors' samples. The rearrangement joins TRBV6-1 to TRBJ2-1, with D unresolved. CDR3 loop: CASNRRAYEQFF. The CDR3 DNA sequence: TGTGCCAGCAACCGAAGGGCCTATGAGCAGTTCTTC.